This T cell receptor beta chain was obtained from a study of neurological immune-mediated disorders. Ten or more counts support this clonotype. The unsorted libraries were produced from 2 million PBMCs held at -80 C. The CDR3 has 14 amino acids. J gave up 6 bases and V 5 bases, and 13 bases lay outside the gene matches. Germline-derived CDR1 and CDR2 are DFQATT and SNEGSKA (reference sequence). A single record per CDR3 protein comes from TCRdb applying MiXCR to the 5' RACE reads. The sample shows some 33,000 distinct CDR3 sequences, roughly 1.6% of them seen only once. What was sequenced was PBMCs. The V gene is TRBV20-1, the J gene TRBJ2-7, with 7 nucleotides matching TRBD1. The TCR was taken from a woman between 25 and 40 years old with multiple sclerosis. Written as DNA, the CDR3 is TGCAGTGCTGGAAGTCAGGGGGTACATGGCGAGCAGTACTTC. Its translation: CSAGSQGVHGEQYF.